These 28 T cell receptor beta chains came from one sample sequenced in a study of T cell responses to AZD1222 COVID-19 vaccine. The data were produced by immunoSEQ multiplex PCR, yet TCRdb's version contains in-frame clones alone and is incomplete. This table has more than 150,000 clones, approximately 93% appearing once. The sequencing here drew on peripheral blood, taken 28 days after the second AZD1222 dose. The receptor set was obtained from an adult who received the AZD1222 COVID-19 vaccine.

The chain couples TRBV5-6 to TRBJ1-1; D is unclear. Trimming removed 1 base at V and 2 bases at J, with 0 bases between. The CDR3 is 11 residues long. The germline CDR1 and CDR2 sequences are SGHDT and YYEEEE. CDR3 sequence (DNA): TGTGCCAGCAGCTTGAACACTGAAGCTTTCTTT. Protein sequence: CASSLNTEAFF.

The chain is built from TRBV28 and TRBJ1-1; D gene uncertain. The CDR3 is 14 amino acids. Per the germline V gene, CDR1 is MDHEN and CDR2 is SYDVKM. The germline V and J ends were trimmed by 5 bases and 0 bases, with 10 bases remaining between them. As DNA, the CDR3 is TGTGCCAGCAGTCCCCCTCGTTTGAACACTGAAGCTTTCTTT. This translates into CASSPPRLNTEAFF.

This clone appeared a few times. This rearrangement joins TRBV9 to TRBJ2-1; a possible D gene is TRBD2 (6 bases). Germline values: CDR1 SGDLS, CDR2 YYNGEE. This CDR3 comprises 15 residues. The germline V and J ends were trimmed by 4 bases and 0 bases, with 11 bases remaining between them. CDR3 coding DNA: TGTGCCAGCAGCAGTACGGGGGACTCCTACAATGAGCAGTTCTTC. Encoded protein: CASSSTGDSYNEQFF. Drawing the rest from reference TRBV9 and TRBJ2-1, the complete variable domain is DSGVTQTPKHLITATGQRVTLRCSPRSGDLSVYWYQQSLDQGLQFLIQYYNGEERAKGNILERFSAQQFPDLHSELNLSSLELGDSALYFCASSSTGDSYNEQFFGPGTRLTVL.

The chain is built from TRBV28 and TRBJ2-7; D is possibly TRBD2 (6 bases). V lost 6 bases and J 4 bases, leaving 37 bases between the germline ends. The CDR3 is made up of 21 amino acids. The germline V gene has CDR1 MDHEN and CDR2 SYDVKM. The CDR3 sequence is CASSWAVLATFSDTLRYEQYF. DNA of the CDR3: TGTGCCAGCAGCTGGGCTGTACTAGCTACATTTTCAGACACCCTTCGGTACGAGCAGTACTTC. The variable domain in full, completed from reference TRBV28 and TRBJ2-7, reads DVKVTQSSRYLVKRTGEKVFLECVQDMDHENMFWYRQDPGLGLRLIYFSYDVKMKEKGDIPEGYSVSREKKERFSLILESASTNQTSMYLCASSWAVLATFSDTLRYEQYFGPGTRLTVT.

The V gene is TRBV18, the J gene TRBJ1-1, with 7 bases matching TRBD1. The J segment lost 3 bases and the V segment lost 3 bases, leaving 7 bases of the junction unmatched. Germline CDR1 KGHSH, CDR2 LQKENI. The CDR3 is 15 residues long. The CDR3 is CASSPFGRGDTEAFF. The CDR3 DNA sequence: TGTGCCAGCTCACCTTTTGGCAGGGGGGACACTGAAGCTTTCTTT.

Comments on this clone: The junction shows a germline mismatch at one end, possibly a read error. This sequence joins TRBV12-3 or TRBV12-4 and TRBJ1-2; D remains unclear. CDR3 length: 11 amino acids. Here the CDR3 DNA reads TGTGCCAGCAGTCGACTATCAGTACTCCTCTTC. Amino acid sequence: CASSRLSVLLF.

This chain links TRBV12-3 or TRBV12-4 with TRBJ2-1; the D gene is possibly TRBD2 (5 bases). Trimming removed 5 bases from V and 9 bases from J, with 8 bases in between. The CDR3 loop spans 11 amino acids. The CDR3 is CASSGGGEQFF. In DNA form, the CDR3 reads TGTGCCAGCAGTGGCGGAGGTGAGCAGTTCTTC.

This chain links TRBV28 with TRBJ2-1; 9 bases fit TRBD1. V lost 8 bases and J lost 8; bases outside the gene matches: 4. The length of the CDR3 is 12 residues. Germline CDR1 reads MDHEN; CDR2 reads SYDVKM. CDR3 amino acids: CASGQGPDEQFF. The CDR3 DNA follows: TGTGCCAGCGGACAGGGGCCGGATGAGCAGTTCTTC.

The rearrangement joins TRBV19 to TRBJ2-7; D perhaps matches TRBD2 (6 bases). V lost 3 bases, J lost 3 bases, and 9 bases lay in between. The CDR3 is 13 amino acids. Germline V gives CDR1 LNHDA, CDR2 SQIVND (reference sequence). The CDR3 here is CASSMASDYEQYF. In DNA form, the CDR3 reads TGTGCCAGTAGTATGGCTAGCGACTACGAGCAGTACTTC.

The V call is TRBV5-1, the J call TRBJ2-7; maybe TRBD1 (5 bases). In germline, CDR1 is SGHRS, CDR2 YFSETQ. Between the trimmed V and J ends, which lost 1 base and 4 bases, there was a span of 9 bases. This CDR3 has 13 amino acids. The CDR3 sequence: CASSLTGVYEQYF. The CDR3 DNA follows: TGCGCCAGCAGCTTGACAGGAGTTTACGAGCAGTACTTC.

For the CDR3, the DNA is TGTGCCAGCAGTTCCGTAGGCCCCTACGAGCAGTACTTC. This codes for CASSSVGPYEQYF. V and J are TRBV27 and TRBJ2-7; D gene uncertain. The CDR3 spans 13 residues. Germline V gives CDR1 MNHEY, CDR2 SMNVEV (reference sequence). Trimming stripped 4 bases from V and 2 bases from J, with 9 bases between.

J is TRBJ1-1 and V is TRBV15; TRBD1 is a possible D gene (5 bases). The length of the CDR3 is 17 residues. Trimming pared 5 bases from V and 3 bases from J, leaving 22 bases between. From germline, CDR1 is LNHNV and CDR2 YYDKDF (reference sequence). The CDR3 region is CATSPEAYQGYYTEAFF. In DNA form, the CDR3 reads TGTGCCACCAGCCCGGAAGCTTATCAGGGATATTACACTGAAGCTTTCTTT.

CDR3 sequence reads: CSVPLWGVEQFF. For the CDR3, the DNA is TGCAGCGTCCCCCTGTGGGGGGTTGAGCAGTTCTTC. This rearrangement joins TRBV29-1 to TRBJ2-1, with D possibly TRBD2 on 6 matching bases. CDR3 length: 12 residues. Between the trimmed V and J ends, which lost 6 bases and 9 bases, there was a span of 15 bases. Looked up from germline, CDR1 is SQVTM and CDR2 is ANQGSEA.

The rearrangement uses TRBV3-1 (or the pseudogene TRBV3-2) and TRBJ2-2; 7 nucleotides line up with TRBD2. This CDR3 is 16 amino acids long. The junction had 10 bases not matched to a gene; V was cut back by 3 bases and J by 6 bases. Germline V gene sequence: CDR1 LGHDT, CDR2 YNNKEL (reference sequence). The CDR3 protein is CASSHRSSGRPGELFF. The CDR3, as DNA: TGTGCCAGCAGCCATCGGTCTAGCGGTAGACCCGGGGAGCTGTTTTTT.

V and J are TRBV29-1 and TRBJ1-6; D gene unclear. Germline CDR1 and CDR2: SQVTM and ANQGSEA. This CDR3 is 14 amino acids long. V lost 8 bases to trimming and J lost 7 bases, with 18 bases between them. CDR3 protein: CSPGLATRNSPLHF. In DNA form, the CDR3 reads TGCAGCCCTGGACTCGCGACCCGGAATTCACCCCTCCACTTT.

The chain links TRBV9 to TRBJ2-7; 8 nucleotides agree with TRBD2. Trimming took 4 bases from V and 6 from J; bases not matched to a gene: 12. Germline V CDR1 and CDR2: SGDLS, YYNGEE. This CDR3 is 15 amino acids long. In nucleotides, the CDR3 is TGTGCCAGCAGCCTAGACGGGAGGGTAATTGGCGAGCAGTACTTC. This translates into CASSLDGRVIGEQYF. The whole variable domain, remainder taken from reference TRBV9 and TRBJ2-7, is DSGVTQTPKHLITATGQRVTLRCSPRSGDLSVYWYQQSLDQGLQFLIQYYNGEERAKGNILERFSAQQFPDLHSELNLSSLELGDSALYFCASSLDGRVIGEQYFGPGTRLTVT.

This clone was seen only a few times. The chain uses TRBV7-2 and TRBJ1-4; 7 bases map to TRBD1. V lost 6 bases to trimming and J lost 0 bases; unmatched junction nucleotides: 7. This CDR3 comprises 16 residues. Germline CDR1 reads SGHTA; CDR2 reads FQGNSA. Here the CDR3 reads CASRALGGATNEKLFF. The CDR3 nucleotides read TGTGCCAGCAGGGCCCTAGGGGGCGCAACTAATGAAAAACTGTTTTTT.

This chain connects TRBV15 to TRBJ1-6; maybe TRBD1 (6 bases). The V and J ends lost 0 bases and 6 bases respectively, with 12 bases between them. Germline values: CDR1 LNHNV, CDR2 YYDKDF (reference sequence). This CDR3 has 16 amino acids. The CDR3 nucleotides are TGTGCCACCAGCAGAGATAAACAGGGCCGTAATTCACCCCTCCACTTT. It specifies CATSRDKQGRNSPLHF.

The chain has TRBV3-1 (or the pseudogene TRBV3-2) and TRBJ2-6; D is uncertain. This CDR3 contains 19 residues. V shed 0 bases and J shed 0 bases, with 15 bases lying between them. Germline CDR1 reads LGHDT; CDR2 reads YNNKEL (reference sequence). CDR3 bases: TGTGCCAGCAGCCAAGATCCCCTCTTCAGGATCTCTGGGGCCAACGTCCTGACTTTC. Translating it yields CASSQDPLFRISGANVLTF.

This chain links TRBV28 with TRBJ1-1; D not certain. Trimming took off 3 bases at V and 4 bases at J, with 9 bases between the two ends. This CDR3 spans 13 amino acids. Germline CDR1 reads MDHEN; CDR2 reads SYDVKM. CDR3 protein: CASSFTAGTEAFF. In nucleotides, the CDR3 is TGTGCCAGCAGTTTCACGGCGGGCACTGAAGCTTTCTTT. Together with reference TRBV28 and TRBJ1-1, the CDR3 gives the full variable domain: DVKVTQSSRYLVKRTGEKVFLECVQDMDHENMFWYRQDPGLGLRLIYFSYDVKMKEKGDIPEGYSVSREKKERFSLILESASTNQTSMYLCASSFTAGTEAFFGQGTRLTVV.

The gene calls are TRBV10-2 and TRBJ2-2; 10 nucleotides agree with TRBD1. The CDR3 is made up of 15 amino acids. The junction had 7 bases not matched to a gene; V was cut back by 7 bases and J by 5 bases. Germline lookup yields CDR1 WSHSY and CDR2 SAAADI. The CDR3 is CASILDRGRTGELFF. In nucleotides, the CDR3 is TGCGCCAGCATCCTGGACAGGGGGAGGACCGGGGAGCTGTTTTTT.

This chain uses TRBV19 with TRBJ1-1; D may be TRBD1 (5 bases). V lost 1 base to trimming and J lost 2 bases, with 11 bases between them. This CDR3 spans 15 amino acids. CDR1 is LNHDA and CDR2 is SQIVND in the germline V gene (reference sequence). This CDR3 is CASSIGGTLNTEAFF. In DNA, the CDR3 is TGTGCCAGTAGTATAGGTGGGACTCTAAACACTGAAGCTTTCTTT.

This clone occurred once. The chain has TRBV6-4 and TRBJ1-2, with D unresolved. V lost 2 bases and J lost 4, with 11 bases in between. The CDR3 runs 14 residues. The germline gives CDR1 MRHNA, CDR2 SNTAGT. DNA for the CDR3: TGTGCCAGCAGTGACGAGGCAGGCCGCTATGGCTACACCTTC. It encodes CASSDEAGRYGYTF.

About this clone itself: Other DNA sequences in the sample encode the same CDR3. V is TRBV11-2 and J is TRBJ2-7; no reliable D call. CDR3 length: 14 residues. Trimming took off 0 bases at V and 1 base at J, with 7 bases between the two ends. Per germline, CDR1 SGHAT and CDR2 FQNNGV. DNA for the CDR3: TGTGCCAGCAGCTTAGAGTGGGGATCCTACGAGCAGTACTTC. Translating gives CASSLEWGSYEQYF.

The CDR3 protein is CASSLSNTGTEQYF. CDR3 sequence (DNA): TGTGCCAGCAGTTTATCGAATACTGGGACGGAGCAGTACTTC. The rearrangement joins TRBV27 to TRBJ2-7; D assignment may be TRBD1 or TRBD2 (5 bases each). V lost 0 bases and J lost 7, with 13 bases in between. Germline CDR1 and CDR2: MNHEY and SMNVEV (reference sequence). This CDR3 contains 14 residues.

The rearrangement uses TRBV6-2 or TRBV6-3 and TRBJ2-3; 16 bases align to TRBD2. The CDR3 has 20 residues. CDR1 and CDR2 (germline): MNHEY, SVGEGT. With 4 bases clipped from V and 0 bases from J, the junction kept 10 bases outside the gene matches. The CDR3 here is CASSSIAGTSGRVSTDTQYF. The CDR3, as DNA: TGTGCCAGCAGTTCTATTGCCGGGACTAGCGGGAGGGTTAGCACAGATACGCAGTATTTT.

Regarding this clone: An end of the junction differs from the germline gene, which may be a read error. V is TRBV7-7 and J is TRBJ2-7, with D possibly TRBD1 on 5 matching bases. The CDR3 length is 15 residues. Germline CDR1 and CDR2: SSHAT and FNYEAQ (reference sequence). The CDR3: CASSFGASESYEQYF. DNA of the CDR3: TGTGCTAGCAGCTTTGGGGCGTCCGAATCCTACGAGCAGTACTTC.

J is TRBJ2-5 and V is TRBV28; 7 bases align to TRBD1. CDR3 length: 17 amino acids. Germline V gene data show CDR1 as MDHEN and CDR2 as SYDVKM. The trim removed 5 bases at V and 5 bases at J, leaving 17 bases unmatched. DNA of the CDR3: TGTGCCAGCAGTACCCTGTCCTCAAGGGGGCAAAGGGAGACCCAGTACTTC. Translated, it gives CASSTLSSRGQRETQYF.